This T cell receptor (beta chain) was recorded in a study of blood T cell repertoires in COVID-19. Profiled with immunoSEQ multiplex PCR; TCRdb holds only in-frame clones, not every one. The repertoire holds tens of thousands of clones, approximately 90% seen once, with 4.5% to 5.5% in the top ten. CDR1 and CDR2 (germline): SGDLS, YYNGEE. The CDR3 sequence is 11 residues long. The chain links TRBV9 to TRBJ1-6; D unclear. This clonotype was sampled from a man aged 65 to 79 with acute or convalescent COVID-19. The sample consisted of peripheral blood. The CDR3 here is CGRRTVSPLHF. For the CDR3, the DNA is TGTGGGAGGAGGACGGTTTCACCCCTCCACTTT. Together with reference TRBV9 and TRBJ1-6, the CDR3 gives the full variable domain: DSGVTQTPKHLITATGQRVTLRCSPRSGDLSVYWYQQSLDQGLQFLIQYYNGEERAKGNILERFSAQQFPDLHSELNLSSLELGDSALYFCGRRTVSPLHFGNGTRLTVT.